This T cell receptor beta chain comes out of a study of T cells after yellow fever vaccination. TCRdb re-called the 5' RACE reads through MiXCR, storing one row per CDR3 protein. This sample yields hundreds of thousands of distinct CDR3 sequences, of which 21% are seen a single time; about a sixth belongs to the top ten. Looked up from germline, CDR1 is SGHAT and CDR2 is FQNNGV. Trimming took 4 bases from V and 0 from J, leaving 16 bases between them. CDR3 length: 16 amino acids. The clonotype was recovered from a man younger than 30 who received the YFV17D yellow fever vaccine. This sample comprised PBMCs, obtained approximately 20 days after the first yellow fever vaccination. The chain is built from TRBV11-2 and TRBJ2-7; D is ambiguous. CDR3 region: CASSSFLGRSSYEQYF. CDR3 nucleotide sequence: TGTGCCAGCAGCTCCTTTTTGGGCCGAAGCTCCTACGAGCAGTACTTC. Full variable domain (rest looked up from reference TRBV11-2 and TRBJ2-7): EAGVAQSPRYKIIEKRQSVAFWCNPISGHATLYWYQQILGQGPKLLIQFQNNGVVDDSQLPKDRFSAERLKGVDSTLKIQPAKLEDSAVYLCASSSFLGRSSYEQYFGPGTRLTVT.